Listed below are T cell receptor beta chains from one sample, sequenced in a study of CD8 T cells in Susac syndrome. TCRdb processed the immunoSEQ multiplex PCR reads anew with MiXCR; each CDR3 protein has one entry. The table records about 160,000 distinct CDR3 sequences, approximately 92% of them present only once. Sequenced sample: CD4+ T cells from PBMCs. These receptor sequences come from a human donor in good health. The CDR3 runs from the conserved cysteine through the conserved F or W. A D gene is named only where the DNA matches it firmly. A row's size may be missing; if present it is once, few, many or a size class.

D | J | size | V | DNA | CDR3
- | TRBJ1-6 | - | TRBV7-9 | TGTGCCAGCAGTCCCCGGGGAAGGAACTCACCCCTCCACTTT | CASSPRGRNSPLHF
- | TRBJ1-1 | - | TRBV5-1 | TGCGCCAGCCGGGAGGGAGGAAACACTGAAGCTTTCTTT | CASREGGNTEAFF
TRBD2 | TRBJ2-7 | - | TRBV2 | TGTGCCAGCAGTGAAGCGCTTCTACTAGCGGCCCGTAAGAGGCAGTACTTC | CASSEALLLAARKRQYF
TRBD1 | TRBJ2-7 | few | TRBV29-1 | TGCAGCGTCGGGTTTCGGGACAGGAGTCGCCACGAGCAGTACTTC | CSVGFRDRSRHEQYF
TRBD1 | TRBJ1-6 | - | TRBV11-2 | TGTGCCAGCAGCATCGACAGGGGCTATAATTCACCCCTCCACTTT | CASSIDRGYNSPLHF
- | TRBJ1-4 | - | TRBV29-1 | TGCAGCGTGGGGACCTTGAGGGAAAAACTGTTTTTT | CSVGTLREKLFF
TRBD1 | TRBJ2-2 | - | TRBV24-1 | TGTGCCACCAGTGAAAATGACAGGGGCGGGGAGCTGTTTTTT | CATSENDRGGELFF
- | TRBJ1-5 | - | TRBV12-3/TRBV12-4 | TGTGCCAGCAGTTTAGGTGGGGCGAACAATCAGCCCCAGCATTTT | CASSLGGANNQPQHF
TRBD1 | TRBJ2-3 | - | TRBV5-1 | TGCGCCAGCAGCTATTGGCAGGGGGCTTTGACAGATACGCAGTATTTT | CASSYWQGALTDTQYF
- | TRBJ2-1 | - | TRBV19 | TGTGCCAGTAGTACCCAGGGACGGGGTGTGGTCTTC | CASSTQGRGVVF
- | TRBJ1-2 | - | TRBV20-1 | TGCAGTGCTAGACAGAGGACGTCTCGCGGCTATGGCTACACCTTC | CSARQRTSRGYGYTF
- | TRBJ1-6 | once | TRBV7-9 | TGTGCCAGCAGCTTAGGACAGAATTCACCCCTCCACTTT | CASSLGQNSPLHF
- | TRBJ2-5 | - | TRBV20-1 | TGCAGTGCTGCAGAGGAGACCCAGTACTTC | CSAAEETQYF
- | TRBJ1-5 | once | TRBV20-1 | TGCAGTGCTAGGAACGGTTATAGCAATCAGCCCCAGCATTTT | CSARNGYSNQPQHF
TRBD1 | TRBJ1-6 | - | TRBV5-1 | TGCGCCAGCAGCTTTAGGGACAGGGGCATAAATTCACCCCTCCACTTT | CASSFRDRGINSPLHF
- | TRBJ2-6 | - | TRBV7-6 | TGTGCCAGCAGCGGCACTCCCGGACGGATCTCTGGGGCCAACGTCCTGACTTTC | CASSGTPGRISGANVLTF
- | TRBJ2-5 | - | TRBV4-1 | TGCGCCAGCAGCCAAGTATCAGGATGGCAAGAGACCCAGTACTTC | CASSQVSGWQETQYF
- | TRBJ2-2 | - | TRBV5-6 | TGTGCCAGCAGCTGGGATCGGCGGACGCTGTTTTTT | CASSWDRRTLFF
- | TRBJ2-6 | - | TRBV2 | TGTGCCAGCGACATCTCTGGGGCCAACGTCCTGACTTTC | CASDISGANVLTF
TRBD1 | TRBJ2-7 | - | TRBV18 | TGTGCCAGCTCACGGACAGGGTCCCCCTACGAGCAGTACTTC | CASSRTGSPYEQYF
TRBD1 | TRBJ1-1 | - | TRBV7-2 | TGTGCCACCGGCAGGGGGATGACTGAAGCTTTCTTT | CATGRGMTEAFF
TRBD2 | TRBJ2-1 | - | TRBV19 | TGTGCCAGTAGTGGGGCCGGGGGGGACAATGAGCAGTTCTTC | CASSGAGGDNEQFF
- | TRBJ2-3 | - | TRBV6-2/TRBV6-3 | TGTGCCAGCAGTTTGCACACAGATACGCAGTATTTT | CASSLHTDTQYF